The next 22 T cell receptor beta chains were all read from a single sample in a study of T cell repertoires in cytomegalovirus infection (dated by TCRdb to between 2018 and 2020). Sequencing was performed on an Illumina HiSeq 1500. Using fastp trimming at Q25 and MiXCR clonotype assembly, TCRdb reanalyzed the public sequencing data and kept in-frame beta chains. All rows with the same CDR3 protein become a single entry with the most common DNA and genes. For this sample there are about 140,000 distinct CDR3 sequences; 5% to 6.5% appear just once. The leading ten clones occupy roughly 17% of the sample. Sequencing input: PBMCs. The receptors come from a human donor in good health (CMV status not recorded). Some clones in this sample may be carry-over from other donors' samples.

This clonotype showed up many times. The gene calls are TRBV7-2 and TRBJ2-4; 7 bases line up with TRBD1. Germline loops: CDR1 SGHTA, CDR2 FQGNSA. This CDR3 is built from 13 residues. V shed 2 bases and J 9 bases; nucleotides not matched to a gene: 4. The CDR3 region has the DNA TGTGCCAGCAGCTTAAGACAGGGCGTCATTCAGTACTTC. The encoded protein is CASSLRQGVIQYF.

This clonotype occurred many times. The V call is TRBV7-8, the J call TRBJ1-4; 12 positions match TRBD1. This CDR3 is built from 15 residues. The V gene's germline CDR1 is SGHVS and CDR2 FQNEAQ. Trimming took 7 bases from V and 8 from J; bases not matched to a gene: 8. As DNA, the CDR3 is TGTGCCAGCACCGAGGGACAGGGGGCATGGGAAAAACTGTTTTTT. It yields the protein CASTEGQGAWEKLFF.

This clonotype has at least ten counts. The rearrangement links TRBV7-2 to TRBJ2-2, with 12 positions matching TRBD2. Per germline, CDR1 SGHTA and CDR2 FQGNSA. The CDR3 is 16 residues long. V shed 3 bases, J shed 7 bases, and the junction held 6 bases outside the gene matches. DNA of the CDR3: TGTGCCAGCAGCTTGTCTAGCGGGGGGGTCGGCGGGGAGCTGTTTTTT. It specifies CASSLSSGGVGGELFF.

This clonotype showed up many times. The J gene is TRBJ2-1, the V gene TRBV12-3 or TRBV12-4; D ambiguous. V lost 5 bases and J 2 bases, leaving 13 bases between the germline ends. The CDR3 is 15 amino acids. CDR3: CASSPGARTYNEQFF. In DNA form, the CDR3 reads TGTGCCAGCAGTCCGGGCGCCCGTACCTACAATGAGCAGTTCTTC.

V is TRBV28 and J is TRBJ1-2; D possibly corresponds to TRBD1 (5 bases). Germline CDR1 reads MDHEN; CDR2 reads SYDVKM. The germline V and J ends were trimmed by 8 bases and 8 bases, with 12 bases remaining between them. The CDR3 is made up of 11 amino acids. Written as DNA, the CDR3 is TGTGCCAGCGAGGCGCGGGGGGGCTACACCTTC. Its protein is CASEARGGYTF.

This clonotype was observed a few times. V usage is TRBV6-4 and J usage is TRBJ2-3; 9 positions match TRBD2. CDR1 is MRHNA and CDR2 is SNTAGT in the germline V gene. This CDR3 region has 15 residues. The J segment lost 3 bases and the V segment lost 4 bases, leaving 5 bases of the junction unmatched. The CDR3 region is CASSVTSGYTDTQYF. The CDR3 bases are TGTGCCAGCAGTGTGACTAGCGGCTATACAGATACGCAGTATTTT.

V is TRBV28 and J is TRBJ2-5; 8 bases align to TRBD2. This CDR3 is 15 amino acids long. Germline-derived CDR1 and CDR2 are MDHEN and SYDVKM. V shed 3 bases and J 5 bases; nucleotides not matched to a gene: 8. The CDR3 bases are TGTGCCAGCAGTTTCGGGGGGGGCGAGCGGGAGACCCAGTACTTC. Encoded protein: CASSFGGGERETQYF.

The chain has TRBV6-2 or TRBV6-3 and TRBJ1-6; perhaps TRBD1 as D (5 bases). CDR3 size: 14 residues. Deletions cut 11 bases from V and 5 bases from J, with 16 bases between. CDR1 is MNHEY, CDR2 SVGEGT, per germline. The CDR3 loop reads CAVRDSGNNSPLHF. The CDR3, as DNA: TGTGCCGTCCGGGACTCAGGAAATAATTCACCCCTCCACTTT.

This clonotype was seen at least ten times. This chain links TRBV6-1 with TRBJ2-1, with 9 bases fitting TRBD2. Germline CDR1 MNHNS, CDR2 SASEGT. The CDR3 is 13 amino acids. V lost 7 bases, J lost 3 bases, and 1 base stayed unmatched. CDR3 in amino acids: CASKTSGYNEQFF. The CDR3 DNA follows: TGTGCCAGCAAGACTAGCGGCTACAATGAGCAGTTCTTC.

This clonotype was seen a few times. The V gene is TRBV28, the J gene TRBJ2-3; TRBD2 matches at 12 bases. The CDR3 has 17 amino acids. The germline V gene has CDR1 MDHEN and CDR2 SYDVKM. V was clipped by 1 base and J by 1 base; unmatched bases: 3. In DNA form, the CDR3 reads TGTGCCAGCAGTTTATTACGACTAGCGGGGGGCACAGATACGCAGTATTTT. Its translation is CASSLLRLAGGTDTQYF. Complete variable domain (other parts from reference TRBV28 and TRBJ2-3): DVKVTQSSRYLVKRTGEKVFLECVQDMDHENMFWYRQDPGLGLRLIYFSYDVKMKEKGDIPEGYSVSREKKERFSLILESASTNQTSMYLCASSLLRLAGGTDTQYFGPGTRLTVL.

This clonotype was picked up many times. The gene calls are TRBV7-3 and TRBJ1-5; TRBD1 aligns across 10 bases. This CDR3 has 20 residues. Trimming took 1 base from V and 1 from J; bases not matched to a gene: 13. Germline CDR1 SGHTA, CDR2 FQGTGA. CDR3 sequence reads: CASSLMVATGGQKSNQPQHF. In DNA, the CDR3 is TGTGCCAGCAGCTTAATGGTCGCGACAGGGGGCCAGAAGAGCAATCAGCCCCAGCATTTT.

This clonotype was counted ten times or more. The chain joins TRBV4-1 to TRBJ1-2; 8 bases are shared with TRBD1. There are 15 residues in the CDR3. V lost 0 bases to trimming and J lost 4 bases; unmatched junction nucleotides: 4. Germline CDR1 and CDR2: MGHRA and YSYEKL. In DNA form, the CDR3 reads TGCGCCAGCAGCCAAGATAGCAGGGGGCTCTATGGCTACACCTTC. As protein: CASSQDSRGLYGYTF.

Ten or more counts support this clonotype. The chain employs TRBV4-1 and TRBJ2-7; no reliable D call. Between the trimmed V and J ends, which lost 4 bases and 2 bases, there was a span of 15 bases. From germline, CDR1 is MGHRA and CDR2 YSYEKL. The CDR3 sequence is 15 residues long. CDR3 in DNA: TGCGCCAGCAGCCTGACCGGGTCTCCAGCCTACGAGCAGTACTTC. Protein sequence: CASSLTGSPAYEQYF.

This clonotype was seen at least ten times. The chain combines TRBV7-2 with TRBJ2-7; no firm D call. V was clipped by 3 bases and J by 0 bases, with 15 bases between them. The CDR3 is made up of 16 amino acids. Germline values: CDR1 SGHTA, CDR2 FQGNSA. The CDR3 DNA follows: TGTGCCAGCAGCTTGGTGGTAACGGCACCCTCCTACGAGCAGTACTTC. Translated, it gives CASSLVVTAPSYEQYF.

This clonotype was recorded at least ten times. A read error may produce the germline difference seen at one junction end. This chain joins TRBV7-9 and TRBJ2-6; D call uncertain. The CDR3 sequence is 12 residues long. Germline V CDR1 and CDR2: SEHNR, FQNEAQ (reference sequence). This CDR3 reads CASSLGANVLTF. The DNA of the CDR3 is TGTGCCAGCAGTTTAGGGGCCAACGTCCTGACTTTC.

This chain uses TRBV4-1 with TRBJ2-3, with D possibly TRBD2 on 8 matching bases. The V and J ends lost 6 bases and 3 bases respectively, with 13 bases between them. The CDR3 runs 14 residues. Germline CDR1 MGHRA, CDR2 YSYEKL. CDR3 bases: TGCGCCAGCAGAGGGGGCGGGGGGACAGATACGCAGTATTTT. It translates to CASRGGGGTDTQYF.

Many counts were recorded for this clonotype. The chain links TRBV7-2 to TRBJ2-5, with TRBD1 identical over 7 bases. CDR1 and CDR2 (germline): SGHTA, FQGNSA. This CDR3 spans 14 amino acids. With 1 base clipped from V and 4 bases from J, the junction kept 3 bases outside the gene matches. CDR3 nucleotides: TGTGCCAGCAGCTTAGAACCAGGGGGAGAGACCCAGTACTTC. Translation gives CASSLEPGGETQYF.

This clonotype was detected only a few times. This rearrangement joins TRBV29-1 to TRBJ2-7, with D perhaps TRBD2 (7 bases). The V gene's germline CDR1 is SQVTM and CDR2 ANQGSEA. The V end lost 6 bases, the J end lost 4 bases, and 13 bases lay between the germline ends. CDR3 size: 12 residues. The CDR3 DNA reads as TGCAGCGTAAAGGGGGGGCAGTACGAGCAGTACTTC. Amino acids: CSVKGGQYEQYF.

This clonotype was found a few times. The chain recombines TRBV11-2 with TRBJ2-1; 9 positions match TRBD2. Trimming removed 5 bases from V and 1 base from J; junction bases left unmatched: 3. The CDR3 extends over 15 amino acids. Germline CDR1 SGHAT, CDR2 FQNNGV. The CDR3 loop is CASSTTSGSYNEQFF. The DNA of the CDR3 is TGTGCCAGCAGCACGACTAGCGGTTCCTACAATGAGCAGTTCTTC.

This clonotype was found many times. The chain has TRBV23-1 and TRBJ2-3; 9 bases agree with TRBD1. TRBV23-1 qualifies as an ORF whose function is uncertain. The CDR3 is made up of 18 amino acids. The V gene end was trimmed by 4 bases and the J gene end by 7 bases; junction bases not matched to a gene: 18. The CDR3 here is CASSRATTGGEVRNTQYF. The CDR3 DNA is TGCGCCAGCAGTCGAGCGACGACAGGGGGTGAGGTCCGGAATACGCAGTATTTT.

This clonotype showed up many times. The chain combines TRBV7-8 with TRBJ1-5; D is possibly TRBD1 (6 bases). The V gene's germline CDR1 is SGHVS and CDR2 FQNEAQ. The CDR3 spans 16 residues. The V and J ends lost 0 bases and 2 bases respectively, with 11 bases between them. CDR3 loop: CASSLALGAGNQPQHF. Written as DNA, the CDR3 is TGTGCCAGCAGCTTAGCGTTGGGGGCGGGCAATCAGCCCCAGCATTTT.

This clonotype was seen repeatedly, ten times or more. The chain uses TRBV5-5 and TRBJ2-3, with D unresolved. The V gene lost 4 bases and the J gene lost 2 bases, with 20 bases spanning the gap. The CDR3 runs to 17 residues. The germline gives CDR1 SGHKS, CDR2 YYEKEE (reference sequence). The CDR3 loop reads CASSAGSWAEYTDTQYF. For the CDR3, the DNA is TGTGCCAGCAGCGCCGGTAGCTGGGCCGAATACACAGATACGCAGTATTTT.